This T cell receptor (beta chain) came from a study of blood T cell repertoires in COVID-19. Study background: Sites across the United States, Italy and Spain contributed samples from acute and convalescent COVID-19.

In the source study's methods: Estimates of nucleated cell counts were drawn from the amplification of reference gene primers. This table comes from immunoSEQ multiplex PCR, and its TCRdb copy is limited to in-frame clones, with some not included. Clone size and the V and J calls come from that table; the DNA yielded D and trimming. The sample yields about 87,000 clones, about 71% seen once. The ends were cut back, 6 bases at V and 2 bases at J, with 8 bases in the middle. The CDR3 spans 12 residues. CDR1 and CDR2 from the germline V gene are MDHEN and SYDVKM. Sequenced sample: peripheral blood. This chain connects TRBV28 to TRBJ2-7; D is perhaps TRBD1 (6 bases). The origin of this receptor is a woman aged 50 to 60 with acute or convalescent COVID-19. CDR3 bases: TGTGCCAGCAGGACAGGAGCCTACGAGCAGTACTTC. Its translation: CASRTGAYEQYF.